Listed here is a single T cell receptor beta chain. These data belong to a study of T cell clones after liver transplantation. Study in general: A pre-transplant mixed lymphocyte reaction with TCRbeta sequencing defined graft-donor-reactive clones followed in post-transplant blood.

Thawed unstimulated PBMCs were FACS-sorted by CD3, CD4 and CD8 into two populations. Assay: immunoSEQ multiplex PCR; the TCRdb copy retains only in-frame clones and omits some. The sample comprises 75,000 to 95,000 clones, approximately 81% of which are singletons, and under 2.5% rests with the top ten. Trimming took 6 bases from V and 1 from J, leaving 14 bases between them. Germline V CDR1 and CDR2: SGHTA, FQGTGA. The CDR3 length is 15 residues. The chain joins TRBV7-3 to TRBJ2-3; D remains unclear. The sequence derives from a human patient who received a liver transplant. Some T cells may arise from the graft donor. Sequencing used CD4+ T cells from blood, obtained around 50 months after liver transplant. CDR3: CASRDRIRRTDTQYF. CDR3 in DNA: TGTGCCAGCAGGGACCGGATACGGCGCACAGATACGCAGTATTTT. The full variable domain, rest sourced from reference TRBV7-3 and TRBJ2-3, is GAGVSQTPSNKVTEKGKYVELRCDPISGHTALYWYRQSLGQGPEFLIYFQGTGAADDSGLPNDRFFAVRPEGSVSTLKIQRTERGDSAVYLCASRDRIRRTDTQYFGPGTRLTVL.